This TCR beta chain was observed in a study of sequential checkpoint blockade in melanoma. Study-level information: Randomization was 1:1 between first-line nivolumab→ipilimumab and ipilimumab→nivolumab. Maintenance nivolumab came after either treatment sequence.

Trimming took 5 bases from V and 4 from J; bases not matched to a gene: 6. Germline values: CDR1 LNHDA, CDR2 SQIVND (reference sequence). The CDR3 is made up of 14 amino acids. The treatment was: randomized to nivolumab then ipilimumab (arm A) or the reverse (arm B). Patients had received no earlier DNA-damaging chemotherapy. From thawed PBMCs, live CD3+CD8+ cells negative for CD19 and CD56 were sorted. TCRdb keeps only in-frame clones here, not all; method: immunoSEQ multiplex PCR. The profile shows about 20,000 clones, approximately 85% of them singletons. The sample here was CD8+ T cells sorted from blood (inferred from file names), taken from a patient given nivolumab and ipilimumab in sequence. This sequence was found in a human donor with melanoma. V gene TRBV19 combines with J gene TRBJ2-3; TRBD1 agrees at 7 bases. The CDR3 here is CASSSDRVPDTQYF. As DNA, the CDR3 is TGTGCCAGTAGTTCAGACAGGGTCCCAGATACGCAGTATTTT.